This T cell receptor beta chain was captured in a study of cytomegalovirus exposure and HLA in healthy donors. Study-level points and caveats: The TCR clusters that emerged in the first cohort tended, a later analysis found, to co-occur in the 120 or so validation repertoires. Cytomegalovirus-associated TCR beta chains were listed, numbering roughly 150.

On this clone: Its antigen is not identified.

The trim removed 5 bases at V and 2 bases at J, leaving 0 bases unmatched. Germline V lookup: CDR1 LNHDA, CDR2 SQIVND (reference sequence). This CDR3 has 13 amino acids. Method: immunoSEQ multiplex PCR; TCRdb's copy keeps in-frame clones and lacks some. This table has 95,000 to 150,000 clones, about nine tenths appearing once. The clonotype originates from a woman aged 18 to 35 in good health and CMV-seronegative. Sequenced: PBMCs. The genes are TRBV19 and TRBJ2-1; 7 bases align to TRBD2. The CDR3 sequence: CASSAGAYNEQFF. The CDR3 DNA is TGTGCCAGTAGTGCGGGAGCCTACAATGAGCAGTTCTTC. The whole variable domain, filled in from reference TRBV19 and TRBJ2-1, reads DGGITQSPKYLFRKEGQNVTLSCEQNLNHDAMYWYRQDPGQGLRLIYYSQIVNDFQKGDIAEGYSVSREKKESFPLTVTSAQKNPTAFYLCASSAGAYNEQFFGPGTRLTVL.